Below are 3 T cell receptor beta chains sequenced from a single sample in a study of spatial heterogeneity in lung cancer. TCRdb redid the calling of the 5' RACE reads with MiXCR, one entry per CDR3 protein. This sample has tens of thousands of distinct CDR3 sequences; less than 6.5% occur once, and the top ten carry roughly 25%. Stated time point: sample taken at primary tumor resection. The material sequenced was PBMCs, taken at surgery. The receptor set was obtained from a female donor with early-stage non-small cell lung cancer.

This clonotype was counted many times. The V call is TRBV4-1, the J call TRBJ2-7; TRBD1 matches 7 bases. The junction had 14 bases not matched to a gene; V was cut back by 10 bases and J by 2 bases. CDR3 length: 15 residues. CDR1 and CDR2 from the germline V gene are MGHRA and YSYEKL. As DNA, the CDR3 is TGCGCCACCGCACCACTACACAGGGGACCCTACGAGCAGTACTTC. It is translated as CATAPLHRGPYEQYF.

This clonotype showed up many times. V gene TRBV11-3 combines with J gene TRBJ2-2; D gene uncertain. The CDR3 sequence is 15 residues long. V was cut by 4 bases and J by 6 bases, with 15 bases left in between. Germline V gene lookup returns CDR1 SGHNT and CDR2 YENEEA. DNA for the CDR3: TGTGCCAGCAGCTCTGTCGGGCCGGCGGCCGGGGAGCTGTTTTTT. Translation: CASSSVGPAAGELFF.

CDR3 sequence (DNA): TGTGCCAGCAGGCCCGACCTCATGAACACTGAAGCTTTCTTT. It specifies CASRPDLMNTEAFF. This chain joins TRBV7-9 and TRBJ1-1; D remains unclear. Germline V gene lookup returns CDR1 SEHNR and CDR2 FQNEAQ (reference sequence). The CDR3 runs to 14 residues. V lost 6 bases to trimming and J lost 0 bases, with 11 bases between them.